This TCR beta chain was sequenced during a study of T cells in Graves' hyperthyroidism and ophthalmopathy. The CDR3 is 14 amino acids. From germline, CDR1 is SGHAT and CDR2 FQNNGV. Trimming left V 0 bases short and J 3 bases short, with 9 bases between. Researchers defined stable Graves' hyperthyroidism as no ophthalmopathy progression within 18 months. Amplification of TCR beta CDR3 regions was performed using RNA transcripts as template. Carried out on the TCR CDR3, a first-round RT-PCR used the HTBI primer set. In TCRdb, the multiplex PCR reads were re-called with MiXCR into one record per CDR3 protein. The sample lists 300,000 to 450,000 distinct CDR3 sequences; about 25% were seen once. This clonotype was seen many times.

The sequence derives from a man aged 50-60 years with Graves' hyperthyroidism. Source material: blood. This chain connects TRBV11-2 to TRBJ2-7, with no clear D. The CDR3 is CASSLDRLVYEQYF. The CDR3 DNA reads TGTGCCAGCAGCTTAGATCGGCTAGTCTACGAGCAGTACTTC.